This TCR beta chain originates from a study of sequential checkpoint blockade in melanoma. J lost 7 bases, V lost 1 base, and 5 bases had no gene match. The germline V gene encodes CDR1 LGHNA and CDR2 YNFKEQ. The CDR3 has 14 amino acids. Stated treatment: randomized to nivolumab then ipilimumab (arm A) or the reverse (arm B). PBMC sorting kept live CD3+CD8+ cells without CD19 or CD56. Libraries were prepared by immunoSEQ multiplex PCR; TCRdb keeps only in-frame clonotypes and omits some of them. Of about 9,100 clones detected, 50% to 60% appear once; the ten largest clones hold around 41%. The sample in question was CD8+ T cells sorted from blood (inferred from file names), obtained from a patient given nivolumab and ipilimumab in sequence. The chain combines TRBV4-2 with TRBJ1-1, with 8 bases that match TRBD1. This clonotype was sampled from a human donor with melanoma. In DNA form, the CDR3 reads TGTGCCAGCAGCCAAGCTGGGACAGGAGGTGAAGCTTTCTTT. It codes for CASSQAGTGGEAFF.